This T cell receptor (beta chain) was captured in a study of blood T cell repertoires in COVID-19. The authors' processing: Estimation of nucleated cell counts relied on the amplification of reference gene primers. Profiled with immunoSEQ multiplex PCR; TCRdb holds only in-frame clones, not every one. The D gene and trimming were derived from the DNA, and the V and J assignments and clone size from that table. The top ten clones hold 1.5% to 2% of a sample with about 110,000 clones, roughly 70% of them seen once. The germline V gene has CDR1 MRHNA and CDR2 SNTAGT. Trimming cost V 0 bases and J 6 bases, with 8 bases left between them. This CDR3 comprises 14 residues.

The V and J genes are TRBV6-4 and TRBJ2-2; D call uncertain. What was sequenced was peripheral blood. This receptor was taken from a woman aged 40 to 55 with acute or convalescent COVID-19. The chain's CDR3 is CASSDSYQAGELFF. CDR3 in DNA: TGTGCCAGCAGTGACTCATATCAGGCCGGGGAGCTGTTTTTT.